The T cell receptor (beta chain) under discussion was sequenced for a study of blood T cell repertoires in COVID-19. Study-wide background: From T cells, B-cell-depleted T cells, or PBMCs came the material, which was cDNA or gDNA.

Germline V gives CDR1 MDHEN, CDR2 SYDVKM. V lost 6 bases and J lost 6; bases outside the gene matches: 14. The CDR3 totals 16 residues. Profiled with immunoSEQ multiplex PCR; TCRdb holds only in-frame clones, not every one. The data contain 300,000 or so clones, 80% to 95% of them seen just once; the ten biggest clones take up approximately 1.2%. The sequenced sample was PBMCs or T cells enriched from blood (not recorded which). The clonotype originates from a woman younger than 45 who had recovered from COVID-19. V usage is TRBV28 and J usage is TRBJ2-3; 8 positions match TRBD1. In DNA, the CDR3 is TGTGCCAGCAGAAGCGATCGGACAGGGTGGGAGGATACGCAGTATTTT. It translates to CASRSDRTGWEDTQYF.